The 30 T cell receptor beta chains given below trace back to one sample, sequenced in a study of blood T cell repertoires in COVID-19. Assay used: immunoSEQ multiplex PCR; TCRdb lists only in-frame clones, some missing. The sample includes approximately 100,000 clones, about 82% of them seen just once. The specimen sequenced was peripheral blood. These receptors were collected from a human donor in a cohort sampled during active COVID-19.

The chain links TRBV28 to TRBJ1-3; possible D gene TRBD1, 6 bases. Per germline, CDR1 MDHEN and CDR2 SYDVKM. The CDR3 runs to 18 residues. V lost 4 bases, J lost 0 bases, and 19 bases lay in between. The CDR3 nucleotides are TGTGCCAGCAGTTCTATGACCTCCGGGACACCCTCTGGAAACACCATATATTTT. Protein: CASSSMTSGTPSGNTIYF.

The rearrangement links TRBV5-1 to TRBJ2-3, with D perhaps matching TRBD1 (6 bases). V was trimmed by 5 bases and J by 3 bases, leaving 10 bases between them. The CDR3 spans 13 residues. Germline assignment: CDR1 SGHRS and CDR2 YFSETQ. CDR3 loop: CASRETGTDTQYF. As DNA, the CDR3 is TGCGCCAGCAGGGAAACAGGGACAGATACGCAGTATTTT.

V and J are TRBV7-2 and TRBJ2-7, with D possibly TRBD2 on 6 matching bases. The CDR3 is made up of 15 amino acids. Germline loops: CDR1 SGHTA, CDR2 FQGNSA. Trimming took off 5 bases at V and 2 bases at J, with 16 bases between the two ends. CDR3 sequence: CASSPSAGLTYEQYF. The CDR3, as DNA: TGTGCCAGCAGCCCCTCGGCTGGACTAACCTACGAGCAGTACTTC. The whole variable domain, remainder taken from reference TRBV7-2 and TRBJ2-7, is GAGVSQSPSNKVTEKGKDVELRCDPISGHTALYWYRQSLGQGLEFLIYFQGNSAPDKSGLPSDRFSAERTGGSVSTLTIQRTQQEDSAVYLCASSPSAGLTYEQYFGPGTRLTVT.

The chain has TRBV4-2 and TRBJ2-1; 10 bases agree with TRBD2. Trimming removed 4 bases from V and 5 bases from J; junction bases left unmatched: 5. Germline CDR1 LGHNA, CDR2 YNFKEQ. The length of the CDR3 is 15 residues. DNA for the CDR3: TGTGCCAGCAGCCCTAGCGGGAGTAACGACAATGAGCAGTTCTTC. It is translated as CASSPSGSNDNEQFF.

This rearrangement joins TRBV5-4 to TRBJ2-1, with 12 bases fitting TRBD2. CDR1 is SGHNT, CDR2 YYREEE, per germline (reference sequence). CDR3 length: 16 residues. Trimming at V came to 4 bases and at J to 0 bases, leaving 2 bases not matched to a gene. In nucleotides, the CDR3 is TGTGCCAGCAGCAGGACTAGCGGGGTCTCCTACAATGAGCAGTTCTTC. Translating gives CASSRTSGVSYNEQFF.

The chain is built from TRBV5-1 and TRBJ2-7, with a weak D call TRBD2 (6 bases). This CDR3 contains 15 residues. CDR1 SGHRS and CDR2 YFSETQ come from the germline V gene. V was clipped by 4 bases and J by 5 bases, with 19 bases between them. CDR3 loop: CASSQGSSGRNEQYF. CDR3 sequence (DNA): TGCGCCAGCAGCCAGGGAAGTAGCGGCCGAAACGAGCAGTACTTC.

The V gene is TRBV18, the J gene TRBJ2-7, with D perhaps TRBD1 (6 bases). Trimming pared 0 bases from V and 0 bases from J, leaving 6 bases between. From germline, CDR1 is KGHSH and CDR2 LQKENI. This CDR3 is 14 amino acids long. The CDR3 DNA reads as TGTGCCAGCTCACCACCGGGGGCCTCCTACGAGCAGTACTTC. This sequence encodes CASSPPGASYEQYF.

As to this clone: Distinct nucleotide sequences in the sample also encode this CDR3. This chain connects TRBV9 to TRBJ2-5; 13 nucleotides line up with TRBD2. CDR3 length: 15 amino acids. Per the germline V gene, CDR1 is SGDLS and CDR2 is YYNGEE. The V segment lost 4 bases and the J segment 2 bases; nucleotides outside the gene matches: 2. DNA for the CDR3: TGTGCCAGCAGCTTGGGACTAGCGGGGCAAGAGACCCAGTACTTC. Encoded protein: CASSLGLAGQETQYF.

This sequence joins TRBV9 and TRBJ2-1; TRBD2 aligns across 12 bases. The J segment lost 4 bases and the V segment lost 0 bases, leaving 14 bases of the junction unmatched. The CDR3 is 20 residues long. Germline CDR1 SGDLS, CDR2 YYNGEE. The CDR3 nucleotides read TGTGCCAGCAGCGTAGCTGCAGGGTCGCTTCTAGCGGGGGGGTACAATGAGCAGTTCTTC. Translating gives CASSVAAGSLLAGGYNEQFF.

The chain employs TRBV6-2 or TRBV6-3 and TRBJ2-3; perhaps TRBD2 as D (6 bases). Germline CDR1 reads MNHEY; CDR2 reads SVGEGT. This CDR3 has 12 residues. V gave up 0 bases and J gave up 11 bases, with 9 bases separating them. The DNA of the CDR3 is TGTGCCAGCAGTTACTCGTACGGGGGGCAGTATTTT. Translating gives CASSYSYGGQYF.

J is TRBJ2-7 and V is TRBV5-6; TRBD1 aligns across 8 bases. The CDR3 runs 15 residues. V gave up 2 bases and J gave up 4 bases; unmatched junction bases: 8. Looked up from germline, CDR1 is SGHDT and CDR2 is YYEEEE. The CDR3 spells CASSFGQGAGYEQYF. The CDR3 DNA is TGTGCCAGCAGCTTCGGCCAGGGGGCGGGTTACGAGCAGTACTTC. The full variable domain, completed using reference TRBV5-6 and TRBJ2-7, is DAGVTQSPTHLIKTRGQQVTLRCSPKSGHDTVSWYQQALGQGPQFIFQYYEEEERQRGNFPDRFSGHQFPNYSSELNVNALLLGDSALYLCASSFGQGAGYEQYFGPGTRLTVT.

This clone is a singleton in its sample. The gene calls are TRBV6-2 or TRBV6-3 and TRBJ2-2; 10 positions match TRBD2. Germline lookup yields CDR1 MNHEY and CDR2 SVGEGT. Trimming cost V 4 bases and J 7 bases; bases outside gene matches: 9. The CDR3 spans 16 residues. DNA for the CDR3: TGTGCCAGCAGTTCGCAGCGGGGGGGCTCCATCGGGGAGCTGTTTTTT. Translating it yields CASSSQRGGSIGELFF.

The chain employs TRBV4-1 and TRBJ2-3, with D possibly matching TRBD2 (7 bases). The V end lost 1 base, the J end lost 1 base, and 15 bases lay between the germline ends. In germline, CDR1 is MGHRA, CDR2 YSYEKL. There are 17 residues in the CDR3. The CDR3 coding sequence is TGCGCCAGCAGCCAAGGTTTCGGGGGGCCTCGCACAGATACGCAGTATTTT. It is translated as CASSQGFGGPRTDTQYF.

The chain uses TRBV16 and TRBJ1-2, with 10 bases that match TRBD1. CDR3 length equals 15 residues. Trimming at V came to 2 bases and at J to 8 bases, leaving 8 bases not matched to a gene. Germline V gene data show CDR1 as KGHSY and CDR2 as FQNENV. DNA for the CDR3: TGTGCCAGCAGCCAAGCCCGACAGGGGGCGAAAGGCTACACCTTC. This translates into CASSQARQGAKGYTF.

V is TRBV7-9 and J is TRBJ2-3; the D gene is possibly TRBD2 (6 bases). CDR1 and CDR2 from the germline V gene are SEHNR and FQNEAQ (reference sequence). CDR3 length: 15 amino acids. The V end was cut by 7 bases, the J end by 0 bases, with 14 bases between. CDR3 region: CASTGRSGSTDTQYF. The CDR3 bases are TGTGCCAGCACCGGGCGGAGCGGGAGCACAGATACGCAGTATTTT.

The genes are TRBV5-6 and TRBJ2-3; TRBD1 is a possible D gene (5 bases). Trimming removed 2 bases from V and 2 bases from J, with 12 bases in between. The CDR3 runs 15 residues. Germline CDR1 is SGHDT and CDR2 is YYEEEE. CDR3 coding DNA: TGTGCCAGCAGCTTCCGAGGACAACCCACAGATACGCAGTATTTT. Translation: CASSFRGQPTDTQYF.

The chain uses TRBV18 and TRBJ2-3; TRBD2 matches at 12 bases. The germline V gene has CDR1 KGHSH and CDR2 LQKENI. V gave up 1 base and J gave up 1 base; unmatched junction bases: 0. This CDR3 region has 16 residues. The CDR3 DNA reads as TGTGCCAGCTCACCACGGACTAGCGGGGGCACAGATACGCAGTATTTT. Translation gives CASSPRTSGGTDTQYF.

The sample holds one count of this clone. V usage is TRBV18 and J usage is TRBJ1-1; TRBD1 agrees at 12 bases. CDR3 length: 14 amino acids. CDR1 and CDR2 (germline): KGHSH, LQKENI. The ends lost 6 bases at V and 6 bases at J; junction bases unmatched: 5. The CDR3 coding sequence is TGTGCCAGCTCCCCCGGGACAGGGGGCTCTGAAGCTTTCTTT. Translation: CASSPGTGGSEAFF.

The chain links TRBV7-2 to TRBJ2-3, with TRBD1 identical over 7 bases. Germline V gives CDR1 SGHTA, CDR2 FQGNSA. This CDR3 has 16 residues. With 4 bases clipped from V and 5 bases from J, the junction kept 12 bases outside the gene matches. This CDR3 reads CASSSPYTQGRDTQYF. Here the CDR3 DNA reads TGTGCCAGCAGCTCGCCGTATACACAGGGGAGAGATACGCAGTATTTT.

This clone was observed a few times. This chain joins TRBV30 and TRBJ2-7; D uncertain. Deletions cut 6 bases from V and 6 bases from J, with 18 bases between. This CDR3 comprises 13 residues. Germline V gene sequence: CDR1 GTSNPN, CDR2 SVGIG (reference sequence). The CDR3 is CACLPLPPSEQYF. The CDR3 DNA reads TGTGCCTGTCTACCCCTGCCCCCCTCCGAGCAGTACTTC.

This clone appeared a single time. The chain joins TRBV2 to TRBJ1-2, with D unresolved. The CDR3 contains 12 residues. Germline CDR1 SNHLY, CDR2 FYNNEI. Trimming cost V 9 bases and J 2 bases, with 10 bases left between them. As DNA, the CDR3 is TGTGCCAGATCGACGGGGAACTATGGCTACACCTTC. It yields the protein CARSTGNYGYTF.

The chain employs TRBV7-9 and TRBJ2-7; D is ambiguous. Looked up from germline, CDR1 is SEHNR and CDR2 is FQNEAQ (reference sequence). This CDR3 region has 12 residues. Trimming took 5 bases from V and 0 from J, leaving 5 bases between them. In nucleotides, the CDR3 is TGTGCCAGCAGCCTGAGCTCCTACGAGCAGTACTTC. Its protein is CASSLSSYEQYF. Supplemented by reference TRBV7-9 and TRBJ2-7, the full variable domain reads DTGVSQNPRHKITKRGQNVTFRCDPISEHNRLYWYRQTLGQGPEFLTYFQNEAQLEKSRLLSDRFSAERPKGSFSTLEIQRTEQGDSAMYLCASSLSSYEQYFGPGTRLTVT.

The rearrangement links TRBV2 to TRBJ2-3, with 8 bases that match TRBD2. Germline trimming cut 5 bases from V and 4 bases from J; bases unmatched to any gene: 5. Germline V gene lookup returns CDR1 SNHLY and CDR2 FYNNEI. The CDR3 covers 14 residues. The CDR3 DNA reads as TGTGCCAGCAGTTCGGGACTAGTTGCAGATACGCAGTATTTT. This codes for CASSSGLVADTQYF.

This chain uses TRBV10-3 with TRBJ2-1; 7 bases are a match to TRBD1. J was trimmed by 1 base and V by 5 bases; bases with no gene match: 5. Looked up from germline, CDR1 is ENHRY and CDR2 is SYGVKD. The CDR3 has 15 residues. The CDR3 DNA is TGTGCCATCAGTCCGGGGACAGAGTCCTACAATGAGCAGTTCTTC. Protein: CAISPGTESYNEQFF.

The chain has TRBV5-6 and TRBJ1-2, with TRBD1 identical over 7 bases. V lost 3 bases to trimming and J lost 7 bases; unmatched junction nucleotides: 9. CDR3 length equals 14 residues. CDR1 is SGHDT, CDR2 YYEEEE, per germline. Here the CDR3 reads CASSSITGDGGYTF. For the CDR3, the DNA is TGTGCCAGCAGCTCCATTACAGGGGACGGTGGCTACACCTTC. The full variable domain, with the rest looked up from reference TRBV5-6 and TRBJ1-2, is DAGVTQSPTHLIKTRGQQVTLRCSPKSGHDTVSWYQQALGQGPQFIFQYYEEEERQRGNFPDRFSGHQFPNYSSELNVNALLLGDSALYLCASSSITGDGGYTFGSGTRLTVV.

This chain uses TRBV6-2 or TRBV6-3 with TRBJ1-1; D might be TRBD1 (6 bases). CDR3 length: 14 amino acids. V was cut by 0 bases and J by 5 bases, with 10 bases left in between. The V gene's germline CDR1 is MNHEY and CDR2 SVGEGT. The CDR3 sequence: CASSYSRGGTEAFF. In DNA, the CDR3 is TGTGCCAGCAGTTACTCGAGGGGGGGGACTGAAGCTTTCTTT.

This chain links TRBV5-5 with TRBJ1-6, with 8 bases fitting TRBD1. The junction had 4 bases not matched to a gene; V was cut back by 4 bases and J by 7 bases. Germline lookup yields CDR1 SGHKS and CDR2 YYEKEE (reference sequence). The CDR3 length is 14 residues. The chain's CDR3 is CASSPDRVNSPLHF. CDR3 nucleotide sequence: TGTGCCAGCAGCCCGGACAGGGTCAATTCACCCCTCCACTTT.

In nucleotides, the CDR3 is TGTGCCAGCAGCTTCGGTCAGGGTAGCGGGAGCACAGATACGCAGTATTTT. This sequence encodes CASSFGQGSGSTDTQYF. V and J are TRBV13 and TRBJ2-3; 7 nucleotides align to TRBD2. The CDR3 is made up of 17 amino acids. J gave up 0 bases and V 3 bases, and 9 bases lay outside the gene matches. Per germline, CDR1 PRHDT and CDR2 FYEKMQ (reference sequence).

The CDR3: CASSLPHVGRVGSPLHF. For the CDR3, the DNA is TGTGCCAGCAGCTTACCCCACGTTGGCAGGGTCGGATCACCCCTCCACTTT. The gene calls are TRBV7-2 and TRBJ1-6, with a weak D call TRBD1 (5 bases). CDR3 length: 17 amino acids. In germline, CDR1 is SGHTA, CDR2 FQGNSA. V shed 2 bases and J shed 10 bases, with 21 bases lying between them.

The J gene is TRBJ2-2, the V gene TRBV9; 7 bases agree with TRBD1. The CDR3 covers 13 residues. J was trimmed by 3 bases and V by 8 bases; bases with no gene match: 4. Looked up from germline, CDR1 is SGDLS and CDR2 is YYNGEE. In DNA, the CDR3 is TGTGCCAGTGACAGGGCCCACACCGGGGAGCTGTTTTTT. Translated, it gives CASDRAHTGELFF.